Here is one T cell receptor (beta chain) with its context. No antigen is known for it. There are no base qualities to consult, and no much larger clone falls within one base. CDR1 and CDR2, per the germline V gene, are MDHEN and SYDVKM. The CDR3 sequence holds 12 residues, the cysteine and phenylalanine included. The DNA shown is the 36-base CDR3, in frame from base 1. V and J lose 3 bases and 13 bases, and a span of 12 bases separates them. Set within a cohort of healthcare workers in London, UK, this nested case-control study involved weekly PCR testing of nasopharyngeal swabs along with blood sampling. Healthcare workers were recruited between 23 and 31 March 2020, during the week of the UK lockdown, and were followed weekly for up to about 15 weeks. This sample is drawn from a study of early T cells in non-severe SARS-CoV-2 infection (dated by TCRdb to about 2021). Describing the broader study: Because TCR sequencing relied on bulk RNA taken from unsorted whole blood, pairing of alpha and beta chains was not possible. What the research found in general, with its limitations: Matching against VDJdb was skewed toward anti-spike CD8 responses, likely underestimated virus-specific expansions, and missed private and CD4 specificities.

Library preparation used 5' RACE. TCRdb shows the sequencer as NextSeq 500. In the TCR library protocol, unique molecular identifiers were attached to individual cDNA molecules to correct for PCR bias and sequencing error. Sequencing covered both TCR alpha and beta chains, and within each sample the abundances of alpha and beta sequences were tightly co-correlated. The paper's processing steps were these. Decombinator V4 was used to perform V gene, J gene and CDR3 annotation of TCR sequences. Expanded TCRs were defined as changing significantly between any two time points under a Poisson model with p below 0.0001. TCR abundances were normalised to the total number of TCRs sequenced per sample and expressed as counts per million. MAIT TCRs were defined by TRAV1-2 paired with TRAJ12, TRAJ20 or TRAJ33, and iNKT TCRs by TRAV10 paired with TRAJ18. VDJdb, accessed 1 November 2021, was searched for CMV, EBV and SARS-CoV-2 annotated TCRs, excluding TCRs annotated for multiple antigens. TCRdb's own reprocessing of the public reads used fastp at Q25 and MiXCR and kept productive beta chains. Every entry covers one CDR3 protein and lists the most common genes and DNA from its rows. The V and J calls reflect TCRdb's pipeline rather than the authors' work. This sample gives almost 30,000 distinct CDR3 sequences in total; around 6% of them show up just once. The ten largest clones capture roughly 5.5% of the sample.

The sample comprised whole blood. The rearranged chain carries TRBV28 and TRBJ2-2; the D gene assignment is ambiguous. This clonotype was sampled from an adult who was a healthcare worker with PCR-confirmed SARS-CoV-2 infection or an uninfected control (not recorded which). The DNA sequence is given as TGTGCCAGCAGTTTCCATGGGGTCGCGCTGTTTTTT. This is translated as CASSFHGVALFF. With the rest looked up from the reference TRBV28 and TRBJ2-2 genes rather than sequenced, the full variable domain is DVKVTQSSRYLVKRTGEKVFLECVQDMDHENMFWYRQDPGLGLRLIYFSYDVKMKEKGDIPEGYSVSREKKERFSLILESASTNQTSMYLCASSFHGVALFFGEGSRLTVL.